The clone carrying this TCR beta chain was seen more than once but under ten times. Its target is unknown. The data belong to a study of identical twins. TCRdb itself ran the 5' RACE reads through MiXCR, one entry per CDR3 protein. Of more than 350,000 distinct CDR3 sequences listed, roughly 9% are singletons. Study results and caveats: Monozygotic twin pairs showed more out-of-frame TCR alpha sharing than models estimated. Cross-sectional statistical analysis was relied on for the conclusions, without the same donors being followed.

Trimming took off 3 bases at V and 0 bases at J, with 15 bases between the two ends. The germline V gene has CDR1 MDHEN and CDR2 SYDVKM. The CDR3 spans 18 residues. Sequenced: naive T cells sorted from blood. The sequence derives from a woman between 45 and 65 years old in good health. The V call is TRBV28, the J call TRBJ2-6; D unresolved. CDR3 coding DNA: TGTGCCAGCAGTTTCCGCCCCGCGCCAAACTCTGGGGCCAACGTCCTGACTTTC. This translates into CASSFRPAPNSGANVLTF.